These T cell receptor beta chains were read from a single sample in a study of blood T cell repertoires in COVID-19. Measured with immunoSEQ multiplex PCR; TCRdb has only the in-frame clones, and not every one. The table lists some 130,000 clones, about 76% of them singletons. Source material: peripheral blood. The source is a woman aged 60-75 years with active or convalescent COVID-19. CDR3s include the opening cysteine and the closing phenylalanine or tryptophan. A D gene is named only where the DNA matches it firmly. Size is stated for part of the rows, as once, few or many counts, or as a class when the clone is expanded.

clone_size,d_call,j_call,v_call,cdr3_nt,cdr3_aa
-,TRBD1,TRBJ2-4,TRBV28,TGTGCCAGCAGTACGAGACAGGGATTAGGCAAAAACATTCAGTACTTC,CASSTRQGLGKNIQYF
-,-,TRBJ1-1,TRBV18,TGTGCCAGCTCACCGCGGGGGAACACTGAAGCTTTCTTT,CASSPRGNTEAFF
-,-,TRBJ1-1,TRBV6-5,TGTGCCAGCAGTTACTCGTCCCCGGCTGAAGCTTTCTTT,CASSYSSPAEAFF
-,-,TRBJ1-1,TRBV18,TGTGCCAGCTCTCGAGAAGAAAACACTGAAGCTTTCTTT,CASSREENTEAFF
-,-,TRBJ2-1,TRBV12-3/TRBV12-4,TGTGCCAGCACTGGAGGAGAGCAGTTCTTC,CASTGGEQFF
once,TRBD1,TRBJ1-4,TRBV28,TGTGCCAGCACCACGACAGGGTTGGAGGAAAAACTGTTTTTT,CASTTTGLEEKLFF
-,-,TRBJ2-3,TRBV7-9,TGTGCCAGCAGCTTAGACTACCTCGAGAATACGCAGTATTTT,CASSLDYLENTQYF
-,TRBD2,TRBJ2-5,TRBV5-4,TGTGCCAGCAGCTTAGGACTAGCAGTCGGAGGAGAGACCCAGTACTTC,CASSLGLAVGGETQYF
-,TRBD2,TRBJ2-6,TRBV2,TGTGCCAGCAGTTCCCTAGCGGAGAGACCCTCTGGGGCCAACGTCCTGACTTTC,CASSSLAERPSGANVLTF
-,TRBD1,TRBJ1-2,TRBV6-5,TGTGCCAGCAGTTACTCGGGGCAGGGGGTCTATGGCTACACCTTC,CASSYSGQGVYGYTF
-,-,TRBJ2-5,TRBV7-8,TGTGCCAGCAGCTTAGCGGGACAACGGGGAGAGACCCAGTACTTC,CASSLAGQRGETQYF
-,-,TRBJ1-1,TRBV6-1,TGTGCCAGCAGTGAAAACAGAGAACAGAACACTGAAGCTTTCTTT,CASSENREQNTEAFF
-,-,TRBJ1-1,TRBV2,TGTGCCAGCAGTGAAGACAGGGATGAAGCTTTCTTT,CASSEDRDEAFF
few,TRBD1,TRBJ1-2,TRBV7-2,TGTGCCAGCAGCTTAGCACAGGGGGTGGGCTACACCTTC,CASSLAQGVGYTF
-,-,TRBJ2-3,TRBV5-1,TGCGCCAGCAGCTTTGAGGGATCCTCAGATACGCAGTATTTT,CASSFEGSSDTQYF
few,-,TRBJ1-5,TRBV19,TGTGCCAGTTCCGGACAGACAGTAGGCAATCAGCCCCAGCATTTT,CASSGQTVGNQPQHF
many,-,TRBJ1-5,TRBV6-2/TRBV6-3,TGTGCCAGCAGTTACTCTGGACAGCTAAGTCCCCAGCATTTT,CASSYSGQLSPQHF
-,-,TRBJ1-2,TRBV9,TGTGCCAGCAGCGTAGTCGGGGGGTCCTACACCTTC,CASSVVGGSYTF
-,-,TRBJ1-1,TRBV7-9,TGTGCCAGCAGCATACAGGGAGACACTGAAGCTTTCTTT,CASSIQGDTEAFF
-,TRBD2,TRBJ2-1,TRBV6-2/TRBV6-3,TGTGCCAGCAGCCTAGCGGGATACAATGAGCAGTTCTTC,CASSLAGYNEQFF
-,TRBD2,TRBJ2-1,TRBV4-3,TGCGCCAGCAGCCGCTCAGTAGCGGGAGGGCCCGGTGAGCAGTTCTTC,CASSRSVAGGPGEQFF
-,TRBD2,TRBJ2-3,TRBV28,TGTGCCAGCAGGTCGGGACTAGTCGGAGATACGCAGTATTTT,CASRSGLVGDTQYF
-,-,TRBJ2-3,TRBV3-1/TRBV3-2,TGTGCCAGCAGCCAAGGGGGCGGGGCTCCAGATACGCAGTATTTT,CASSQGGGAPDTQYF
-,-,TRBJ2-3,TRBV29-1,TGCAGCGTCACCGACCCTACTAATACGCAGTATTTT,CSVTDPTNTQYF
-,-,TRBJ1-1,TRBV21-1,TGTGCCAGCAGAGCAAAGGGGAACAGGGGCGATCAGAACACTGAAGCTTTCTTT,CASRAKGNRGDQNTEAFF
many,-,TRBJ1-2,TRBV29-1,TGCAGCACCACTGATAACTATGGCTACACCTTC,CSTTDNYGYTF
few,-,TRBJ1-2,TRBV7-9,TGTGCCCTTCGTAAACTTGGGAGGTATGGCTACACCTTC,CALRKLGRYGYTF
once,TRBD1,TRBJ2-7,TRBV5-1,TGCGCCAGCAGCTTGGCAAGGGACAGGGACGAGCAGTACTTC,CASSLARDRDEQYF
-,TRBD1,TRBJ1-5,TRBV24-1,TGTGCCACCAGTGACGACAGGGAGTATAGCAATCAGCCCCAGCATTTT,CATSDDREYSNQPQHF
-,-,TRBJ2-3,TRBV6-5,TGTGCCAGCAGTTACGGAGGGGTGACGCCAGATACGCAGTATTTT,CASSYGGVTPDTQYF
-,-,TRBJ1-2,TRBV18,TGTGCCAGCTCATCGAACAGGGTGAACTATGGCTACACCTTC,CASSSNRVNYGYTF
-,-,TRBJ1-4,TRBV7-9,TGTGCCAGCAGCCCCCGGACTCCACATAATGAAAAACTGTTTTTT,CASSPRTPHNEKLFF
-,-,TRBJ1-1,TRBV6-1,TGTGCCAGCAGTGAAAACAGGGTAGTGAGAACTGAAGCTTTCTTT,CASSENRVVRTEAFF
few,TRBD1,TRBJ1-2,TRBV6-5,TGTGCCAGCAGTACAGGGGGCAGGACCTATGGCTACACCTTC,CASSTGGRTYGYTF
-,-,TRBJ1-6,TRBV10-3,TGTGCCACCCGGCGGGAGGGGGTGGACTCACCCCTCCACTTT,CATRREGVDSPLHF
-,TRBD2,TRBJ2-3,TRBV28,TGTGCCAGCAGTGTAGCGGGAGAAACAGATACGCAGTATTTT,CASSVAGETDTQYF
-,TRBD1,TRBJ1-2,TRBV5-6,TGTGCCAGCAGCGGACAGGGACTCTATGGCTACACCTTC,CASSGQGLYGYTF
few,TRBD1,TRBJ2-3,TRBV7-3,TGTGCCAGCAGCTTAAACAGGGGAAGCACAGATACGCAGTATTTT,CASSLNRGSTDTQYF
-,TRBD2,TRBJ2-3,TRBV4-3,TGCGCCAGCAGCCAAGGGGCCGGGAGGGCCGCGAGAGATACGCAGTATTTT,CASSQGAGRAARDTQYF
-,TRBD1,TRBJ1-2,TRBV6-1,TGTGCCAGCAGTGGGCTTGACAGGGGCCAGAACTATGGCTACACCTTC,CASSGLDRGQNYGYTF
-,-,TRBJ1-5,TRBV7-8,TGTGCCAGCAGCTTTAATTCCTATAGCAATCAGCCCCAGCATTTT,CASSFNSYSNQPQHF
-,TRBD2,TRBJ2-7,TRBV18,TGTGCCAGCTCACCTCCGGGACTAGTACCTGGTGAGCAGTACTTC,CASSPPGLVPGEQYF
-,TRBD1,TRBJ2-6,TRBV24-1,TGTGCCACCAGTTCCTCGACCCGGACAGGCTCTGGGGCCAACGTCCTGACTTTC,CATSSSTRTGSGANVLTF
-,-,TRBJ1-3,TRBV7-2,TGTGCCAGCAGCTTGGAGGGGTCTGGAAACACCATATATTTT,CASSLEGSGNTIYF
-,TRBD1,TRBJ1-1,TRBV10-3,TGTGCCATCAGGGTAGACAGGGGGCGAACTGAAGCTTTCTTT,CAIRVDRGRTEAFF
-,-,TRBJ1-1,TRBV7-3,TGTGCCAGCAGCCGGAGGGCAGGGGAGGGGACTGAAGCTTTCTTT,CASSRRAGEGTEAFF
-,TRBD2,TRBJ2-1,TRBV28,TGTGCCAGCAGTCCCCCAGGCGGGAGGAGGTACAATGAGCAGTTCTTC,CASSPPGGRRYNEQFF
-,-,TRBJ1-2,TRBV10-1,TGCGCCAGCACCCCTGACAGGACGGATGGCTACACCTTC,CASTPDRTDGYTF
-,-,TRBJ2-2,TRBV6-5,TGTGCCAGCACCAAACCTCAGGGAACCGGGGAGCTGTTTTTT,CASTKPQGTGELFF
once,TRBD2,TRBJ2-3,TRBV20-1,TGCAGTGCTAGTTATGCGGGGGGGAACACAGATACGCAGTATTTT,CSASYAGGNTDTQYF